This TCR beta chain was identified during a study of cytomegalovirus exposure and HLA in healthy donors. Per the germline V gene, CDR1 is LNHDA and CDR2 is SQIVND (reference sequence). V was shortened by 7 bases and J by 2 bases, with 11 bases between the two germline ends. CDR3 size: 13 residues. Overall study results and limits: Most TCR sequences proved rare, with some public TCRs found in many donors. According to a later analysis, TCR clusters from the first cohort tended to co-occur in the approximately 120 validation repertoires. CMV antigen specificity was confirmed in vitro for three CMV-associated chains. According to reports, the classifier identified cytomegalovirus status with high specificity and sensitivity.

Profiling relied on immunoSEQ multiplex PCR, and the TCRdb table lists in-frame clones only, not all of them. The data contain around 200,000 clones, 80% to 85% of them singletons. About this clone itself: Its target is not known.

The origin of this receptor is a woman in her late teens or twenties in good health and CMV-seropositive. The rearrangement links TRBV19 to TRBJ1-2; D perhaps matches TRBD1 (5 bases). Sequences were obtained from PBMCs. In DNA, the CDR3 is TGTGCCAGTAATCCAGGGTTGAACTATGGCTACACCTTC. Protein product: CASNPGLNYGYTF.